The clone carrying this TCR beta chain has more than one count but fewer than ten. Sample time point: baseline pretreatment blood. Sample treatment: 15 Gy SBRT to primary tumor, nephrectomy 4 weeks later. Sequencing used immunoSEQ multiplex PCR; TCRdb keeps in-frame clones, though not all of them. The sample holds about 150,000 clones, about 87% seen once. The data were taken from a study of radiation and T cells in renal cell carcinoma. The receptor comes from a woman between 70 and 85 years old with renal cell carcinoma. The material sequenced was blood, taken from a patient whose treatment included radiotherapy and nephrectomy.

CDR3 DNA: TGTGCCAGCAGTTCGTGGAGTTCACCCCTCCACTTT. Translated, it gives CASSSWSSPLHF. J is TRBJ1-6 and V is TRBV27; D call uncertain. The CDR3 consists of 12 residues. CDR1 and CDR2 (germline): MNHEY, SMNVEV (reference sequence). V was cut by 4 bases and J by 9 bases, with 7 bases left in between.